This T cell receptor (beta chain) came from a study of shared clonotypes between healthy human individuals. Clones were sequenced by immunoSEQ multiplex PCR, and TCRdb holds only the in-frame ones, with some missing. The profile covers around 500,000 clones, with about 82% appearing a single time and under 15% taken by the ten largest. The CDR3 contains 16 residues. CDR1 is SGHDT and CDR2 is YYEEEE in the germline V gene. V trimming: 0 bases; J trimming: 2 bases; junction bases outside the gene matches: 5. This receptor was taken from a woman in her forties in good health. Some clones in this sample may be carry-over from other donors' samples. The chain carries TRBV5-6 and TRBJ2-4; 7 bases align to TRBD1. Sequenced input: PBMCs. CDR3 bases: TGTGCCAGCAGCTTGGGCCAGGGGGTATCCAAAAACATTCAGTACTTC. Protein product: CASSLGQGVSKNIQYF.